These 27 T cell receptor beta chains came from one sample sequenced in a study of blood T cell repertoires in COVID-19. Sequencing used immunoSEQ multiplex PCR; TCRdb keeps in-frame clones, though not all of them. The sample holds just over 300,000 clones, under 90% seen once. Material: PBMCs or T cells enriched from blood (not recorded which). The receptors stem from a man aged 30 to 39 who had recovered from COVID-19.

This clone came up once. V is TRBV11-2 and J is TRBJ1-5; D is unresolved. The V and J ends lost 4 bases and 5 bases respectively, with 12 bases between them. In germline, CDR1 is SGHAT, CDR2 FQNNGV. The CDR3 has 14 amino acids. The CDR3 loop is CASSSTGRHQPQHF. Here the CDR3 DNA reads TGTGCCAGCAGCTCAACGGGTAGGCATCAGCCCCAGCATTTT. The whole variable domain, filled in from reference TRBV11-2 and TRBJ1-5, reads EAGVAQSPRYKIIEKRQSVAFWCNPISGHATLYWYQQILGQGPKLLIQFQNNGVVDDSQLPKDRFSAERLKGVDSTLKIQPAKLEDSAVYLCASSSTGRHQPQHFGDGTRLSIL.

The chain combines TRBV23-1 with TRBJ1-1, with D unresolved. TRBV23-1 is an ORF for which the function is uncertain. The length of the CDR3 is 15 residues. V gave up 5 bases and J gave up 1 base, with 14 bases separating them. The CDR3 here is CASSGDGDRNTEAFF. CDR3 DNA: TGCGCCAGCAGTGGCGACGGGGATCGGAACACTGAAGCTTTCTTT.

The chain combines TRBV28 with TRBJ2-5; 7 bases fit TRBD2. V lost 3 bases to trimming and J lost 1 base; unmatched junction nucleotides: 5. This CDR3 comprises 15 residues. The germline V gene encodes CDR1 MDHEN and CDR2 SYDVKM. The CDR3 is CASSFAGDRQETQYF. The CDR3 region has the DNA TGTGCCAGCAGTTTTGCGGGGGACCGCCAAGAGACCCAGTACTTC.

The gene calls are TRBV3-1 (or the pseudogene TRBV3-2) and TRBJ1-4; 7 bases are a match to TRBD1. Germline V gives CDR1 LGHDT, CDR2 YNNKEL (reference sequence). With 4 bases clipped from V and 0 bases from J, the junction kept 5 bases outside the gene matches. The CDR3 is made up of 16 amino acids. The DNA of the CDR3 is TGTGCCAGCAGCCCAAACAGGGGTGCAACTAATGAAAAACTGTTTTTT. Amino acid sequence: CASSPNRGATNEKLFF.

The count of this clone is one. The chain has TRBV27 and TRBJ1-1; 9 bases match TRBD1. Germline assignment: CDR1 MNHEY and CDR2 SMNVEV (reference sequence). The CDR3 is 13 residues long. The V and J ends lost 8 bases and 0 bases, in that order; junction bases with no gene match: 1. The CDR3 region is CASGTGLNTEAFF. The CDR3 DNA reads TGTGCCAGCGGGACAGGGTTGAACACTGAAGCTTTCTTT.

CDR3 DNA: TGCGCCAGCAGCTTGGCCATGACAGGCTATGGCTACACCTTC. It translates to CASSLAMTGYGYTF. This chain links TRBV5-1 with TRBJ1-2; D is possibly TRBD1 (6 bases). Germline-derived CDR1 and CDR2 are SGHRS and YFSETQ. V shed 0 bases and J shed 4 bases, with 10 bases lying between them. The CDR3 contains 14 residues.

This clone has only a few counts. This chain connects TRBV2 to TRBJ1-2; 10 bases match TRBD1. The CDR3 runs 15 residues. V trimming: 6 bases; J trimming: 0 bases; junction bases outside the gene matches: 4. Germline loops: CDR1 SNHLY, CDR2 FYNNEI. This CDR3 is CASRADRGTNYGYTF. In DNA, the CDR3 is TGTGCCAGCAGGGCGGACAGGGGGACTAACTATGGCTACACCTTC.

V gene TRBV19 combines with J gene TRBJ2-1; no firm D call. CDR1 LNHDA and CDR2 SQIVND come from the germline V gene (reference sequence). The CDR3 sequence is 15 residues long. Trimming removed 1 base at V and 0 bases at J, with 7 bases between. The CDR3 sequence: CASSIVGLSYNEQFF. In nucleotides, the CDR3 is TGTGCCAGTAGTATAGTGGGCCTCTCCTACAATGAGCAGTTCTTC.

The genes are TRBV29-1 and TRBJ2-2; D is unclear. With 6 bases removed from V and 3 bases from J, the gap between germline ends came to 8 bases. Germline V gene data show CDR1 as SQVTM and CDR2 as ANQGSEA. This CDR3 is 12 amino acids long. CDR3 sequence: CSVLRDTGELFF. As DNA, the CDR3 is TGCAGCGTGTTACGGGACACCGGGGAGCTGTTTTTT.

As concerns this clone: Compared with germline, one end of the junction differs, possibly owing to a read error. For the CDR3, the DNA is TGTGCCAGTAGTATAGATGGATACCGGGACAGGGGACCCGGGGAGACCCTTTTT. This codes for CASSIDGYRDRGPGETLF. The J gene is TRBJ2-2, the V gene TRBV19; TRBD1 matches at 10 bases. CDR3 length equals 18 residues. The germline V gene has CDR1 LNHDA and CDR2 SQIVND (reference sequence).

V is TRBV7-8 and J is TRBJ2-7; 10 nucleotides agree with TRBD1. Germline CDR1 SGHVS, CDR2 FQNEAQ. The J segment lost 2 bases and the V segment lost 5 bases, leaving 3 bases of the junction unmatched. The CDR3 has 14 residues. CDR3 residues: CASSAGQGTYEQYF. CDR3 sequence (DNA): TGTGCCAGCAGCGCGGGACAGGGGACCTACGAGCAGTACTTC.

The J gene is TRBJ1-6, the V gene TRBV9; 10 positions agree with TRBD1. Germline V CDR1 and CDR2: SGDLS, YYNGEE. This CDR3 has 15 residues. Trimming at V came to 4 bases and at J to 7 bases, leaving 5 bases not matched to a gene. The CDR3 region is CASSLRTGGNSPLHF. CDR3 DNA sequence: TGTGCCAGCAGCCTCCGGACAGGGGGGAATTCACCCCTCCACTTT.

This chain connects TRBV7-8 to TRBJ2-1; weak D call: TRBD1 (5 bases). The CDR3 covers 14 residues. Trimming took 1 base from V and 7 from J, leaving 11 bases between them. Germline lookup yields CDR1 SGHVS and CDR2 FQNEAQ. The DNA for the CDR3 is TGTGCCAGCAGCTTAGGCAGGGCCGGTAATGAGCAGTTCTTC. Its translation is CASSLGRAGNEQFF.

V usage is TRBV19 and J usage is TRBJ2-3; D is ambiguous. Germline CDR1 and CDR2: LNHDA and SQIVND (reference sequence). With 5 bases removed from V and 1 base from J, the gap between germline ends came to 7 bases. This CDR3 comprises 13 residues. DNA of the CDR3: TGTGCCAGTAGTTCCCCGGGCACAGATACGCAGTATTTT. Amino acid sequence: CASSSPGTDTQYF.

The chain links TRBV11-2 to TRBJ2-7; TRBD1 might be the D (6 bases). The CDR3 loop spans 15 amino acids. With 7 bases removed from V and 1 base from J, the gap between germline ends came to 17 bases. The germline V gene has CDR1 SGHAT and CDR2 FQNNGV. In nucleotides, the CDR3 is TGTGCCAGCACCCTCCGACAGGATTCTTCCTACGAGCAGTACTTC. The encoded protein is CASTLRQDSSYEQYF.

This clone was observed a single time. V gene TRBV27 combines with J gene TRBJ1-1, with unresolved D. Per the germline V gene, CDR1 is MNHEY and CDR2 is SMNVEV (reference sequence). This CDR3 spans 16 amino acids. V was cut by 0 bases and J by 1 base, with 12 bases left in between. Here the CDR3 reads CASSLSRGDGNTEAFF. The CDR3 DNA is TGTGCCAGCAGTTTATCACGGGGAGATGGGAACACTGAAGCTTTCTTT.

The chain links TRBV9 to TRBJ2-7, with TRBD2 identical over 8 bases. Germline values: CDR1 SGDLS, CDR2 YYNGEE. Trimming cost V 0 bases and J 0 bases; bases outside gene matches: 11. The CDR3 loop spans 18 amino acids. CDR3 amino acids: CASSVATPRGRPSYEQYF. DNA of the CDR3: TGTGCCAGCAGCGTAGCTACCCCTCGCGGGAGGCCCTCCTACGAGCAGTACTTC.

The V gene is TRBV4-1, the J gene TRBJ2-3; a possible D gene is TRBD2 (6 bases). The CDR3 runs 14 residues. Germline V gene sequence: CDR1 MGHRA, CDR2 YSYEKL. The V end lost 2 bases, the J end lost 2 bases, and 8 bases lay between the germline ends. The CDR3 sequence: CASSQTSNTDTQYF. CDR3 nucleotide sequence: TGCGCCAGCAGCCAAACTAGCAACACAGATACGCAGTATTTT.

This chain joins TRBV5-1 and TRBJ2-7; 8 bases line up with TRBD1. The CDR3 length is 14 residues. CDR1 is SGHRS and CDR2 is YFSETQ in the germline V gene. V shed 4 bases, J shed 5 bases, and the junction held 8 bases outside the gene matches. CDR3 loop: CASSGIQGGNEQYF. The DNA for the CDR3 is TGCGCCAGCAGCGGGATACAGGGGGGCAACGAGCAGTACTTC.

This clone was observed once. The CDR3 loop reads CASSLQGSGYTF. In DNA, the CDR3 is TGTGCCAGCAGCTTACAGGGGTCCGGCTACACCTTC. The chain employs TRBV7-2 and TRBJ1-2; D is perhaps TRBD1 (6 bases). The ends were cut back, 2 bases at V and 8 bases at J, with 9 bases in the middle. In germline, CDR1 is SGHTA, CDR2 FQGNSA. The CDR3 has 12 amino acids. Drawing the rest from reference TRBV7-2 and TRBJ1-2, the complete variable domain is GAGVSQSPSNKVTEKGKDVELRCDPISGHTALYWYRQSLGQGLEFLIYFQGNSAPDKSGLPSDRFSAERTGGSVSTLTIQRTQQEDSAVYLCASSLQGSGYTFGSGTRLTVV.

V and J are TRBV21-1 and TRBJ1-5; the DNA was not compared with TRBD1, the D call given in the table. TRBV21-1 is flagged as a pseudogene. The CDR3 contains 15 residues. The CDR3 here is CASSGTGYSNQPQHF. CDR3 nucleotide sequence: TGTGCCAGCAGCGGGACAGGGTATAGCAATCAGCCCCAGCATTTT.

The chain has TRBV28 and TRBJ2-1, with D possibly being TRBD2 (6 bases). With 7 bases removed from V and 8 bases from J, the gap between germline ends came to 9 bases. The length of the CDR3 is 11 residues. Germline CDR1 and CDR2: MDHEN and SYDVKM. The CDR3 DNA follows: TGTGCCAGCACTAGCGCACATGAGCAGTTCTTC. This codes for CASTSAHEQFF. Full variable domain (outside the CDR3, taken from reference TRBV28 and TRBJ2-1): DVKVTQSSRYLVKRTGEKVFLECVQDMDHENMFWYRQDPGLGLRLIYFSYDVKMKEKGDIPEGYSVSREKKERFSLILESASTNQTSMYLCASTSAHEQFFGPGTRLTVL.

The chain links TRBV28 to TRBJ1-1, with TRBD1 identical over 10 bases. Germline assignment: CDR1 MDHEN and CDR2 SYDVKM. The CDR3 sequence is 16 residues long. V lost 8 bases, J lost 0 bases, and 9 bases stayed unmatched. The CDR3 spells CASPSAGTGVNTEAFF. The CDR3 DNA sequence: TGTGCCAGCCCCTCCGCCGGGACAGGGGTGAACACTGAAGCTTTCTTT.

V and J are TRBV6-5 and TRBJ1-1; D is unresolved. V lost 5 bases to trimming and J lost 0 bases, with 7 bases between them. CDR3 size: 13 residues. Germline V gene sequence: CDR1 MNHEY, CDR2 SVGAGI. CDR3 loop: CASSHRVNTEAFF. The CDR3 DNA reads TGTGCCAGCAGTCACCGGGTGAACACTGAAGCTTTCTTT.

The chain links TRBV20-1 to TRBJ2-7; tentative D call: TRBD1 (6 bases). This CDR3 is 10 amino acids long. Germline V gene lookup returns CDR1 DFQATT and CDR2 SNEGSKA (reference sequence). Trimming took 6 bases from V and 6 from J, leaving 9 bases between them. This CDR3 reads CSAVGAEQYF. Here the CDR3 DNA reads TGCAGTGCGGTGGGGGCCGAGCAGTACTTC.

This chain joins TRBV6-2 or TRBV6-3 and TRBJ2-7, with 11 nucleotides matching TRBD2. With 5 bases clipped from V and 0 bases from J, the junction kept 3 bases outside the gene matches. The CDR3 is made up of 15 amino acids. Germline V gene lookup returns CDR1 MNHEY and CDR2 SVGEGT. The CDR3 coding sequence is TGTGCCAGCAGTATAGCGGGAGGGAGCTCCTACGAGCAGTACTTC. Translating gives CASSIAGGSSYEQYF.

J is TRBJ1-2 and V is TRBV11-2, with D hard to call. The CDR3 consists of 15 residues. Germline V gives CDR1 SGHAT, CDR2 FQNNGV. Trimming stripped 0 bases from V and 8 bases from J, with 16 bases between. Here the CDR3 reads CASSLDLIGSRGYTF. In DNA form, the CDR3 reads TGTGCCAGCAGCTTAGATCTTATAGGTTCGAGGGGCTACACCTTC.